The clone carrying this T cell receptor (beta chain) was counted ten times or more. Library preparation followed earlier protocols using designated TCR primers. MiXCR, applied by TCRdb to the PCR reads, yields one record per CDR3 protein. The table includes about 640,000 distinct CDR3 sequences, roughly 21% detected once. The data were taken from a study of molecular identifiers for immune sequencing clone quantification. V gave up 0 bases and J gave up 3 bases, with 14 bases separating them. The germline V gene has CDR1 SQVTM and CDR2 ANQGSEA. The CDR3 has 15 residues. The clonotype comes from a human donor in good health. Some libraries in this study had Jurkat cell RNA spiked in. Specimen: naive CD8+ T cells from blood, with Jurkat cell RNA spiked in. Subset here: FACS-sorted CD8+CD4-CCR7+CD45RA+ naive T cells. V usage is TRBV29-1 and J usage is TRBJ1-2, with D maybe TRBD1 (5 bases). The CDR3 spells CSVEDPAWGHYGYTF. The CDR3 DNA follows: TGCAGCGTTGAAGATCCAGCATGGGGACACTATGGCTACACCTTC.